The entry that follows covers one T cell receptor beta chain sequence. The protocol was immunoSEQ multiplex PCR, while the TCRdb copy is restricted to in-frame clones and leaves out a portion. The profile covers about 300,000 clones, with 86% appearing a single time and about 2.7% taken by the ten largest. This sample was included in a study of blood T cell repertoires in COVID-19. Across the study: PBMCs, B-cell-depleted T cells, or T cells provided the cDNA or gDNA that made up the material.

Each recovered donor of Cohort 3 presented with two negative PCRs, clearance, or symptom resolution. The ends lost 7 bases at V and 4 bases at J; junction bases unmatched: 3. The CDR3 runs 14 residues. Germline loops: CDR1 SEHNR, CDR2 FQNEAQ (reference sequence). V is TRBV7-9 and J is TRBJ2-3; 12 bases agree with TRBD2. Sample: PBMCs or T cells enriched from blood (not recorded which). The origin of this receptor is a woman in her late teens or twenties who had recovered from COVID-19. CDR3 sequence: CASILAGGSDTQYF. In DNA form, the CDR3 reads TGTGCCAGCATCCTAGCGGGGGGGTCAGATACGCAGTATTTT.